This T cell receptor (beta chain) is drawn from a study of T cell responses to AZD1222 COVID-19 vaccine. General study points: The study found vaccine-associated CD4 TCRs spanning spike, dominant at 160-218 and 743-854. Among AZD1222 vaccinees, only five or six were seropositive at baseline. Donors were largely white British and mainly female; clonal diversity was possibly underestimated.

Details on this clone: What it binds is not known.

Sequencing was performed with immunoSEQ multiplex PCR; in TCRdb, only in-frame clones are kept and a portion is missing. Of more than 140,000 clones in the sample, about 91% were seen once. Trimming took off 2 bases at V and 3 bases at J, with 6 bases between the two ends. The CDR3 length is 13 residues. Germline V gene data show CDR1 as SGHTA and CDR2 as FQGNSA. Sequencing was performed on peripheral blood, taken on day 0 of MenACWY control vaccination. The clonotype originates from an adult in good health. The J gene is TRBJ2-3, the V gene TRBV7-2, with D possibly TRBD2 on 5 matching bases. CDR3 loop: CASSLTGTDTQYF. CDR3 DNA: TGTGCCAGCAGCTTAACGGGGACAGATACGCAGTATTTT.